A selection of T cell receptor beta chains follows, all from one sample in a study of T cell repertoires in cytomegalovirus infection. TCRdb re-called the reads with MiXCR, one entry per CDR3 protein. The data hold 630,000 or so distinct CDR3 sequences, with roughly a quarter observed a single time. Sequenced material: CD8+ T cells from PBMCs. The receptors stem from a human donor in good health (CMV status not recorded). Some clones in this sample may be carry-over from other donors' samples. Each CDR3 is given with its conserved first and last residue. The D gene is left open where the match is weak. Some rows mark clone size as missing; the rest say once, few, many or name a class of expanded clone.

>TRBJ2-1|NA|few|TRBV6-5
CASSSGGRYNEQFF
TGTGCCAGCAGTAGTGGGGGCCGGTACAATGAGCAGTTCTTC
>TRBJ2-1|NA|few|TRBV12-5
CASGGLGELSEQFF
TGTGCTAGTGGTGGGTTGGGTGAACTAAGTGAGCAGTTCTTC
>TRBJ2-3|NA|NA|TRBV29-1
CSVGDGLNTQYF
TGCAGCGTTGGGGACGGGTTGAATACGCAGTATTTT
>TRBJ2-1|NA|NA|TRBV20-1
CSAKTGFSSYNEQFF
TGCAGTGCTAAGACAGGCTTCTCCTCCTACAATGAGCAGTTCTTC
>TRBJ1-1|NA|many|TRBV7-8
CASSLNYTEAFF
TGTGCCAGCAGCTTGAATTACACTGAAGCTTTCTTT
>TRBJ2-1|NA|many|TRBV7-8
CASSLENTFWDNEQFF
TGTGCCAGCAGCTTAGAGAATACTTTCTGGGACAATGAGCAGTTCTTC
>TRBJ1-4|TRBD1|NA|TRBV20-1
CSAAPRDSNEKLFF
TGCAGTGCAGCCCCCCGGGACAGTAATGAAAAACTGTTTTTT
>TRBJ1-1|TRBD1|many|TRBV6-5
CASQPGQGNTEAFF
TGTGCCAGCCAACCGGGACAGGGGAACACTGAAGCTTTCTTT
>TRBJ2-3|TRBD2|NA|TRBV2
CASSGGLAGADGDTQYF
TGTGCCAGCAGTGGGGGCCTAGCGGGGGCTGATGGTGATACGCAGTATTTT
>TRBJ1-2|NA|few|TRBV12-3/TRBV12-4
CASSLALAGSYGYTF
TGTGCCAGCAGTTTAGCGCTGGCAGGGAGCTATGGCTACACCTTC
>TRBJ2-2|NA|few|TRBV27
CASSLFLTGELFF
TGTGCCAGCAGTTTGTTCCTCACCGGGGAGCTGTTTTTT
>TRBJ2-2|TRBD1|NA|TRBV11-3
CASSTIGTERPGELFF
TGTGCCAGCAGCACGATAGGGACAGAACGCCCAGGGGAGCTGTTTTTT
>TRBJ1-5|NA|few|TRBV6-1
CAAYGGQRQPQHF
TGTGCGGCGTATGGGGGGCAACGACAGCCCCAGCATTTT
>TRBJ2-1|NA|NA|TRBV28
CASTALSDRYNEQFF
TGTGCCAGCACCGCCCTGTCGGACAGATACAATGAGCAGTTCTTC
>TRBJ2-1|NA|few|TRBV7-9
CASSYPREREQFF
TGTGCCAGCAGCTACCCCAGGGAACGTGAGCAGTTCTTC
>TRBJ2-2|NA|few|TRBV11-2
CASSPHGGELFF
TGTGCCAGCAGCCCGCACGGTGGGGAGCTGTTTTTT
>TRBJ2-3|TRBD1|few|TRBV4-3
CASSQGTGFPDTQYF
TGCGCCAGCAGCCAAGGGACAGGCTTTCCAGATACGCAGTATTTT
>TRBJ1-1|NA|NA|TRBV29-1
CSVEGPKDRAFF
TGCAGCGTTGAAGGCCCAAAGGATCGGGCTTTCTTT
>TRBJ2-2|NA|NA|TRBV7-9
CASSLAAGWSTGELFF
TGTGCCAGCAGCTTAGCGGCGGGGTGGAGCACCGGGGAGCTGTTTTTT
>TRBJ2-2|TRBD2|many|TRBV7-2
CASSSKTSPLGGELFF
TGTGCCAGCAGCTCGAAGACTAGCCCTCTGGGCGGGGAGCTGTTTTTT
>TRBJ1-2|NA|NA|TRBV7-6
CASSFRDMDYGYTF
TGTGCCAGCAGCTTCCGGGACATGGACTATGGCTACACCTTC
>TRBJ1-5|TRBD1|few|TRBV12-3/TRBV12-4
CASSLGGTGAGQPQHF
TGTGCCAGCAGTTTGGGCGGGACAGGGGCAGGACAGCCCCAGCATTTT
>TRBJ1-6|NA|few|TRBV6-5
CASSPLHVYNSPLHF
TGTGCCAGCAGCCCCCTCCACGTTTATAATTCACCCCTCCACTTT
>TRBJ1-2|TRBD1|many|TRBV7-9
CASSFPGTGANGYTF
TGTGCCAGCAGCTTTCCCGGGACAGGGGCCAATGGCTACACCTTC
>TRBJ2-7|NA|many|TRBV7-8
CASSLGPDSVGTAPSLTYEQYF
TGTGCCAGCAGCTTAGGACCCGACTCTGTCGGGACCGCTCCCTCCCTAACCTACGAGCAGTACTTC
>TRBJ2-5|NA|few|TRBV19
CASSTGSETQYF
TGTGCCAGTAGTACGGGGAGCGAGACCCAGTACTTC
>TRBJ2-1|NA|few|TRBV6-4
CANSDSEAEEQFF
TGTGCCAACAGTGACTCGGAAGCGGAGGAGCAGTTCTTC
>TRBJ2-1|TRBD1|NA|TRBV5-1
CASSPDRGWYNEQFF
TGCGCCAGCAGCCCTGACAGGGGTTGGTACAATGAGCAGTTCTTC
>TRBJ2-1|NA|few|TRBV4-3
CASSQDWTLNNEQFF
TGCGCCAGCAGCCAAGATTGGACGCTGAACAATGAGCAGTTCTTC
>TRBJ1-2|NA|few|TRBV7-6
CVSSLEQGGGRRGYTF
TGTGTCAGCAGCTTGGAACAAGGGGGGGGGCGTCGTGGCTACACCTTC
>TRBJ2-1|NA|many|TRBV7-2
CASSFGDSYNEQFF
TGTGCCAGCAGCTTCGGGGACTCCTACAATGAGCAGTTCTTC
>TRBJ1-3|NA|many|TRBV6-5
CASRPRSSGNTIYF
TGTGCCAGCAGACCCAGGAGCTCTGGAAACACCATATATTTT
>TRBJ2-1|NA|once|TRBV29-1
CSVPSRGNEQFF
TGCAGCGTTCCATCCAGGGGCAATGAGCAGTTCTTC
>TRBJ2-5|NA|NA|TRBV15
CATSRASGEETQYF
TGTGCCACCAGCAGAGCCTCCGGGGAAGAGACCCAGTACTTC
>TRBJ1-2|NA|NA|TRBV15
CATSVVDSAYYGYTF
TGTGCCACCAGCGTCGTCGACAGCGCCTACTATGGCTACACCTTC
>TRBJ2-7|TRBD2|few|TRBV27
CASSLGSGGAEQYF
TGTGCCAGCAGTTTAGGAAGCGGGGGGGCCGAGCAGTACTTC
>TRBJ2-2|TRBD1|few|TRBV6-2/TRBV6-3
CASSIQGWELFF
TGTGCCAGCAGTATACAGGGGTGGGAGCTGTTTTTT
>TRBJ2-7|NA|few|TRBV20-1
CSARGGHSYEQYF
TGCAGTGCTAGAGGGGGGCACTCCTACGAGCAGTACTTC
>TRBJ1-5|NA|few|TRBV25-1
CASSEGQGWDQPQHF
TGTGCCAGCAGTGAGGGGCAGGGTTGGGATCAGCCCCAGCATTTT